This T cell receptor beta chain is drawn from a study of blood T cell repertoires in COVID-19 (dated by TCRdb to the early 2020s). In terms of the full investigation: The collaborator samples originated in the United States, Italy and Spain and spanned the acute and convalescent phases of COVID-19. The material from the prospective study consisted of cDNA or gDNA derived from T cells, B-cell-depleted T cells, or PBMCs. Subjects who had been exposed to COVID-19, were actively infected with it, or had recovered from it provided the deeply sampled blood TCRbeta repertoires that made up the dataset. A freely available public database, intended as a resource for researchers studying the immune response to SARS-CoV-2, is where the repertoires were released. Samples were obtained from the ongoing ImmuneRACE study (first 160 participants) and from over 1,000 subjects provided by 6 global collaborators. A de-identified subject ID, COVID-19 status, age in years and sex were almost always included in the sample metadata. Where available, HLA class I and class II types were obtained from metadata supplied by the sample provider rather than from assay-based typing.

At one collaborating source in Seattle, patients were enrolled during active infection and were followed longitudinally through the course of disease. Each collaborating institution followed its own protocols to collect whole blood in K2EDTA tubes. For TCRbeta analysis, collaborator samples were shipped as frozen whole blood, as isolated PBMCs, or as DNA extracted from either sample type. V and J are truncated by 6 bases and 10 bases respectively, leaving an intervening sequence of 13 bases. Counted from cysteine to phenylalanine, this CDR3 has 13 amino acids. Only CDR3 DNA is held: 39 bases, read in frame from base 1. The CDR1 and CDR2 encoded by the germline V gene (reference sequence) are LGHDT and YNNKEL. What the work shows at the level of the full study, not this receptor alone: Clinical and demographic metadata were provided uncurated, with the amount varying by source and participant.

TCRbeta CDR3 regions were amplified from genomic DNA using the immunoSEQ Assay, a bias-controlled multiplex PCR. Regarding the original processing steps: The number of nucleated cells in each sample was estimated from the amplification of reference gene primers within the assay. To quantify the absolute abundance of each unique TCRbeta CDR3 rearrangement, sequence reads were collapsed and filtered. For each sample, productive Simpson clonality was calculated as the square root of Simpson's diversity index over productive rearrangements. Drawn from immuneACCESS, this table holds only the in-frame rearrangements with V and J called that TCRdb kept. Clones are partly lost; checked studies trace under half to an unresolved V gene and leave the rest unexplained. V and J calls and clone size are those listed in that table; D and trimming were worked out from the DNA. In all, the sample holds 130,000 or so clones, and about 89% of those were seen once. The biggest ten clones account for about 4.1% of the sample.

Turning to this clone: This clone's antigen is unknown. Base qualities were left out, and no much larger clone turns up one base away.

This chain joins TRBV3-1 (or the pseudogene TRBV3-2) to TRBJ1-6; the D segment could be TRBD1, given 6 matching bases. Sequenced material: peripheral blood. The receptor was derived from a man between 60 and 70 years old with COVID-19, enrolled during active disease. The sequenced DNA is TGTGCCAGCAGACAGGGTGTGGGATCACCCCTCCACTTT. Its amino acids are CASRQGVGSPLHF.